The rows below give T cell receptor beta chains drawn from one sample of a study of graft-versus-host responses after intestinal transplantation. Measured with immunoSEQ multiplex PCR; TCRdb has only the in-frame clones, and not every one. The data contain around 31,000 clones, about 80% of them seen just once; the ten biggest clones take up approximately 20%. Their target antigens are unknown. Sequencing was performed on unstimulated CD8+ T cells sorted from spleen or lymph node cells, taken before intestinal transplant. The receptors here all came from a human donor who received an intestinal transplant. CDR3s include the opening cysteine and the closing phenylalanine or tryptophan. A D gene is named only where the DNA matches it firmly. Some rows mark clone size as missing; the rest say once, few, many or name a class of expanded clone.

cdr3_aa cdr3_nt clone_size j_call d_call v_call
CASSLQGQPQHF TGTGCCAGCAGCTTACAGGGGCAGCCCCAGCATTTT . TRBJ1-5 . TRBV7-9
CASSLDTGVVGNTIYF TGTGCCAGCAGCTTAGATACAGGGGTGGTCGGAAACACCATATATTTT . TRBJ1-3 TRBD1 TRBV7-9
CASSLVGQGETQYF TGTGCCAGCAGCTTAGTAGGACAGGGGGAGACCCAGTACTTC many TRBJ2-5 TRBD1 TRBV7-6
CASSIRTSGAGELFF TGTGCCAGCAGCATCAGGACTAGCGGGGCAGGGGAGCTGTTTTTT . TRBJ2-2 TRBD2 TRBV7-9
CASSESSYNEQFF TGTGCCAGCAGCGAGAGCTCCTACAATGAGCAGTTCTTC . TRBJ2-1 . TRBV9
CASSLAVRQGQETQYF TGTGCCAGCAGCTTAGCAGTTAGGCAGGGGCAAGAGACCCAGTACTTC . TRBJ2-5 . TRBV7-6
CASNYRVNNSPLHF TGTGCCAGCAACTACAGGGTAAATAATTCACCCCTCCACTTT . TRBJ1-6 . TRBV6-1
CASSERAGGETQYF TGTGCCAGCAGTGAAAGGGCGGGAGGAGAGACCCAGTACTTC . TRBJ2-5 TRBD2 TRBV2
CASSSLGLAGETQYF TGTGCCAGCAGCTCACTAGGACTAGCGGGAGAGACCCAGTACTTC . TRBJ2-5 TRBD2 TRBV7-9
CASRTGAEAFF TGTGCCAGCCGGACAGGCGCTGAAGCTTTCTTT . TRBJ1-1 TRBD1 TRBV19
CASSPPVAGITGELFF TGTGCCAGCAGCCCCCCGGTGGCAGGGATTACCGGGGAGCTGTTTTTT . TRBJ2-2 . TRBV7-9
CASSLIGTGSDEQFF TGTGCCAGCAGTTTAATAGGGACAGGGAGCGATGAGCAGTTCTTC . TRBJ2-1 TRBD1 TRBV27
CASSGGPWEGDEQYF TGTGCCAGCAGCGGGGGCCCTTGGGAAGGCGACGAGCAGTACTTC . TRBJ2-7 . TRBV7-8
CASRGFAGGREQYF TGTGCCAGCAGGGGCTTTGCGGGAGGGCGCGAGCAGTACTTC . TRBJ2-7 TRBD2 TRBV28
CASTETGTKNIQYF TGTGCCAGCACCGAGACAGGGACCAAAAACATTCAGTACTTC once TRBJ2-4 TRBD1 TRBV6-5
CASSFPGLAGDEQYF TGTGCCAGCAGCTTCCCGGGACTAGCGGGAGATGAGCAGTACTTC . TRBJ2-7 TRBD2 TRBV11-1
CASSQGGGTGELFF TGTGCCAGCAGCCAAGGGGGGGGGACCGGGGAGCTGTTTTTT . TRBJ2-2 TRBD2 TRBV4-2
CASSSTSGRAYEQFF TGTGCCAGCAGCTCGACTAGCGGGAGGGCCTATGAGCAGTTCTTC . TRBJ2-1 TRBD2 TRBV7-9
CASSPRSGLAGVLEQYF TGTGCCAGCAGCCCCAGGTCGGGACTAGCGGGGGTCCTCGAGCAGTACTTC . TRBJ2-7 TRBD2 TRBV5-6
CASRPSGREETQYF TGTGCCAGCAGGCCTAGCGGGAGGGAAGAGACCCAGTACTTC . TRBJ2-5 TRBD2 TRBV2
CASMSVGGPYEQYF TGTGCCAGCATGAGCGTAGGGGGCCCCTACGAGCAGTACTTC few TRBJ2-7 TRBD1 TRBV27
CASSHGRGETQYF TGCGCCAGCAGTCACGGGAGGGGGGAGACCCAGTACTTC . TRBJ2-5 TRBD2 TRBV4-1
CASSIRAGDNQPQHF TGTGCCAGCAGCATCAGGGCAGGGGACAATCAGCCCCAGCATTTT medium-sized TRBJ1-5 . TRBV7-6
CASNNGQGVSYEQYF TGTGCCAGCAACAATGGCCAGGGGGTTTCCTACGAGCAGTACTTC . TRBJ2-7 TRBD1 TRBV7-9
CASSLLGGDEKLFF TGTGCCAGCAGTCTTTTAGGGGGGGATGAAAAACTGTTTTTT once TRBJ1-4 . TRBV27
CASSYEAHNEQFF TGTGCCAGCAGTTATGAGGCCCACAATGAGCAGTTCTTC . TRBJ2-1 . TRBV6-6
CASSSYYSDNNNEQFF TGTGCCAGTAGTAGCTATTACTCCGACAACAACAATGAGCAGTTCTTC . TRBJ2-1 . TRBV19
CASSLDGTGYRAEQYF TGTGCCAGCAGCTTGGACGGGACAGGGTATCGGGCCGAGCAGTACTTC . TRBJ2-7 TRBD1 TRBV5-4
CATSLQGAPGETQYF TGTGCCACCAGCTTACAGGGGGCGCCGGGGGAGACCCAGTACTTC medium-sized TRBJ2-5 TRBD1 TRBV15
CASSLRTGTGYGYTF TGTGCCAGCAGTTTAAGGACAGGGACGGGCTATGGCTACACCTTC . TRBJ1-2 TRBD1 TRBV28
CASSFITGTSGSVADTQYF TGTGCCAGCAGCTTCATAACCGGGACTAGCGGGAGTGTCGCAGATACGCAGTATTTT . TRBJ2-3 TRBD2 TRBV13
CASSLAFPGKNEQYF TGCGCCAGCAGCTTGGCCTTTCCCGGGAAGAACGAGCAGTACTTC few TRBJ2-7 . TRBV5-1
CASSLAAGPYEQYF TGCGCCAGCAGCTTGGCGGCGGGCCCCTACGAGCAGTACTTC . TRBJ2-7 . TRBV5-1
CASSLEQAVNTEAFF TGTGCCAGCAGTTTAGAACAGGCCGTGAACACTGAAGCTTTCTTT medium-sized TRBJ1-1 . TRBV28
CASSLSLADNNYNEQFF TGTGCCAGCAGCTTATCACTAGCGGACAATAACTACAATGAGCAGTTCTTC . TRBJ2-1 TRBD2 TRBV7-6
CASGLSPEGRITDTQYF TGCGCCAGCGGATTATCCCCGGAGGGCCGTATCACAGATACGCAGTATTTT few TRBJ2-3 . TRBV5-1
CASRDGQHSGNTIYF TGTGCCAGCAGGGACGGACAGCACTCTGGAAACACCATATATTTT . TRBJ1-3 . TRBV27
CASSPPLAGVHEQYF TGTGCCAGCAGCCCGCCACTAGCGGGGGTTCACGAGCAGTACTTC few TRBJ2-7 TRBD2 TRBV7-9
CASVGGLDTEAFF TGTGCCAGCGTTGGCGGGCTGGACACTGAAGCTTTCTTT . TRBJ1-1 . TRBV11-2
CASRGLAGLTDTQYF TGTGCCAGCAGGGGGCTAGCGGGACTAACAGATACGCAGTATTTT . TRBJ2-3 TRBD2 TRBV27
CATSRDYSTDSTEAFF TGTGCCACCAGCAGAGATTATAGTACCGACAGCACTGAAGCTTTCTTT . TRBJ1-1 . TRBV15
CASNGGLPDTQYF TGTGCCTCTAACGGGGGGTTACCAGATACGCAGTATTTT . TRBJ2-3 TRBD2 TRBV19
CATSTLPRSYEQYF TGTGCCACCAGTACTCTCCCAAGGAGCTACGAGCAGTACTTC . TRBJ2-7 . TRBV15
CASSLDPAVNTEAFF TGTGCCAGCAGCTTGGACCCTGCAGTGAACACTGAAGCTTTCTTT . TRBJ1-1 . TRBV5-6
CSVEGRGDSYNEQFF TGCAGCGTTGAAGGACGGGGGGACTCCTACAATGAGCAGTTCTTC . TRBJ2-1 TRBD2 TRBV29-1
CASTPDGLTGNTEAFF TGTGCCAGCACCCCCGACGGGTTGACGGGAAACACTGAAGCTTTCTTT . TRBJ1-1 . TRBV28
CASSRTDYQPQHF TGTGCCAGCAGCCGGACAGACTATCAGCCCCAGCATTTT . TRBJ1-5 . TRBV6-1
CAISESLAGSTDTQYF TGTGCCATCAGTGAGTCCCTAGCGGGGTCCACAGATACGCAGTATTTT once TRBJ2-3 TRBD2 TRBV10-3
CATGMGTSGILGETQYF TGTGCCACCGGGATGGGGACTAGCGGGATTCTTGGCGAGACCCAGTACTTC . TRBJ2-5 TRBD2 TRBV10-3
CASFQPGLSSEAFF TGTGCCAGCTTTCAACCGGGACTATCTTCAGAAGCTTTCTTT . TRBJ1-1 . TRBV6-1
CASSLAEGRFYEQYF TGCGCCAGCAGCTTGGCCGAGGGCAGGTTCTACGAGCAGTACTTC . TRBJ2-7 . TRBV5-1
CASSYYGETDTQYF TGTGCCAGCAGTTACTATGGGGAGACAGATACGCAGTATTTT . TRBJ2-3 . TRBV6-5
CASSSASRAGGDEQYF TGTGCCAGCAGTTCCGCGTCCAGGGCGGGGGGGGACGAGCAGTACTTC . TRBJ2-7 TRBD2 TRBV6-5